Listed below are T cell receptor beta chains from one sample, sequenced in a study of OX40 agonist ivuxolimab in advanced cancers. The method was immunoSEQ multiplex PCR; TCRdb's version includes in-frame clones alone and lacks a portion of them. Here the sample spans approximately 58,000 clones, about 83% being singletons. The sample was CD4+ or CD8+ T cells sorted from blood, taken in a trial of the OX40 agonist ivuxolimab. The receptors come from an adult with an advanced solid tumor such as melanoma, head and neck, liver or kidney cancer. CDR3s leave out the opening cysteine and the closing phenylalanine or tryptophan. Fields, in order: V gene, CDR3 protein.

TRBV18 | ASSPPGLAGGRANEQF
TRBV2 | ASASGGDYGYT
TRBV5-1 | ASSLGQYQETQY
TRBV11-3 | ASSLSWSYNSPLH
TRBV10-1 | ASRSRGAPSNQPQH
TRBV19 | ASTADRSTGELF
TRBV30 | AWSVRSSGGKYNEQF
TRBV7-9 | ASSLEAVLNYGYT
TRBV7-2 | ASSLEAGGFYEQY
TRBV30 | AWSTGNTIY
TRBV6-6 | ASSPRQFSGNTIY
TRBV28 | ASSLNRYYEQY
TRBV11-2 | ASSLEGFVNSPLH
TRBV28 | ASRRTGGNQPQH
TRBV7-2 | ASSFFSFGSSYNSPLH
TRBV6-5 | ASTAGATNEKLF
TRBV11-3 | ASSPRGANTGELF
TRBV2 | AWGGGGVVAEAF
TRBV28 | ASSVTRKLF
TRBV29-1 | SVEDDGFVTDTQY
TRBV27 | ASRISGQPQH
TRBV7-2 | ASSLVGQGGYGYT
TRBV7-3 | ASRRIPGLAVGDTQY